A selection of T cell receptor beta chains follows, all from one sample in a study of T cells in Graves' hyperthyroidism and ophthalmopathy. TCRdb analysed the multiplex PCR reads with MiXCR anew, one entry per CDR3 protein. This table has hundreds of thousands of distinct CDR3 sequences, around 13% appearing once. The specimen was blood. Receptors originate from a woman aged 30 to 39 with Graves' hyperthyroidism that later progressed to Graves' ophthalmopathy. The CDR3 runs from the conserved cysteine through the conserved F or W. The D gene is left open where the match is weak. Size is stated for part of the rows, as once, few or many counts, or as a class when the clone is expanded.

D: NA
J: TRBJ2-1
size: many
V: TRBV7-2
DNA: TGTGCCAGCAGCGGAGGCGGAGCGATCAATGAGCAGTTCTTC
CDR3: CASSGGGAINEQFF

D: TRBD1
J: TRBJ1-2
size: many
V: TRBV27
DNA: TGTGCCAGCAGTTCGTGGGACAGGGTTATCGGCTACACCTTC
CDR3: CASSSWDRVIGYTF

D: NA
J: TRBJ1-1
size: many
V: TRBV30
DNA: TGTGCCTGGAGTGAGCAGAGAAACACTGAAGCTTTCTTT
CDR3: CAWSEQRNTEAFF

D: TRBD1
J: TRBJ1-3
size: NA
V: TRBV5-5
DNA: TGTGCCAGCACCCCAGGGCCCACGACAGGGGGCTCTGGAAACACCATATATTTT
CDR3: CASTPGPTTGGSGNTIYF

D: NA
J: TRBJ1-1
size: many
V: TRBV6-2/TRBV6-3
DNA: TGTGCCAGCAGTTACGAGGGGCTGGAAGCTTTCTTT
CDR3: CASSYEGLEAFF

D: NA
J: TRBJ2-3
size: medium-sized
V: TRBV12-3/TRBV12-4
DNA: TGTGCCAGCAGTTCGAGCCGGGGCACGCCGCTATCCACAGATACGCAGTATTTT
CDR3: CASSSSRGTPLSTDTQYF

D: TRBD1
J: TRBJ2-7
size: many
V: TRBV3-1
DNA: TGTGCCAGCAGCCAAGGCAGGGGGTACGAGCAGTACTTC
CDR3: CASSQGRGYEQYF

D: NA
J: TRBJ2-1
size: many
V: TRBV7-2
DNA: TGTGCCAGCGGCTCGGAAGGGGGAAGTAGCTCCTACAATGAGCAGTTCTTC
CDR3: CASGSEGGSSSYNEQFF

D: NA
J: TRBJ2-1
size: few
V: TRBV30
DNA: TGTGCCTGGAGTTTCGGTCAGCGGGTGTTCAATGAGCAGTTCTTC
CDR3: CAWSFGQRVFNEQFF

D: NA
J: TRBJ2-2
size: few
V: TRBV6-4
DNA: TGTGCCAGCAGTCCCATAGCGACCCTCGATACCGGGGAGCTGTTTTTT
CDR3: CASSPIATLDTGELFF

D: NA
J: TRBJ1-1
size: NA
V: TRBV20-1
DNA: TGCAGTGCTAGAGATATCCCCAGACACACTGAAGCTTTCTTT
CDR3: CSARDIPRHTEAFF

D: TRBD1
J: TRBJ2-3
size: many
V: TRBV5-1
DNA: TGCGCCAGCAGCTTGGGCCTCCAGGGACAGGGAATCGATACGCAGTATTTT
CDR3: CASSLGLQGQGIDTQYF

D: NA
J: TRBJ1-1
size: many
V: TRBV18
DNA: TGTGCCAGCTCACCAGTAATGCAGATGAACACTGAAGCTTTCTTT
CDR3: CASSPVMQMNTEAFF

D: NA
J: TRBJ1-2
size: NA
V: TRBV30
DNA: TGTGCCTGGAGTTTCGGGGGGTTATCTAATGGCTACACCTTC
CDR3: CAWSFGGLSNGYTF

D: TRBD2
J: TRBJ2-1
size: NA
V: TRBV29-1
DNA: TGCAGCGCAAACGAGTTAGCGGGAGGGAGCTCCTACAATGAGCAGTTCTTC
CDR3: CSANELAGGSSYNEQFF

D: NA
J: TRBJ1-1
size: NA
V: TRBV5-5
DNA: TGTGCCAGCAGCTGGCAGAACTCGAACACTGAAGCTTTCTTT
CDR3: CASSWQNSNTEAFF

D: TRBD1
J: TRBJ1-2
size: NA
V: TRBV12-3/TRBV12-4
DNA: TGTGCCAGCAGTTTAGGGGCAGGGGGCGAGTATGGCTACACCTTC
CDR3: CASSLGAGGEYGYTF

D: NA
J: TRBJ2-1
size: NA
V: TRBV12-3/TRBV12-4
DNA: TGTGCCAGCAGTTTGAGGTTGGCGGACGGTGAGCAGTTCTTC
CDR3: CASSLRLADGEQFF

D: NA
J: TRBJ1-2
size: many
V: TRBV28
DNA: TGTGCCAGCAGTTTAATTCAGGGGATTGGCTATGGCTACACCTTC
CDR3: CASSLIQGIGYGYTF

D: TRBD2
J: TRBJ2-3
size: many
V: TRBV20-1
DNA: TGCAGTGCTAGGGCGGGACTAGCGGGAGGTTCTACAGATACGCAGTATTTT
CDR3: CSARAGLAGGSTDTQYF

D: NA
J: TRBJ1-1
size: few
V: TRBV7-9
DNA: TGTGCCAGCAGCTCCGGCCCTGGGATGAACACTGAAGCTTTCTTT
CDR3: CASSSGPGMNTEAFF

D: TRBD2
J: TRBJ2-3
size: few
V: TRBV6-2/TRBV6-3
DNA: TGTGCCAGCAGTTGGCTAGCGGGAGGAACAGATACGCAGTATTTT
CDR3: CASSWLAGGTDTQYF

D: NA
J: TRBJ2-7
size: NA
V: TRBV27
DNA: TGTGCCAGCAGTTTAAGGTGGATGGACAGCGTCTACGAGCAGTACTTC
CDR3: CASSLRWMDSVYEQYF

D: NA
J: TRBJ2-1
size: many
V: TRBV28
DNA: TGTGCCAGCATCCCAAAACTAGGGAACGAGCAGTTCTTC
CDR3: CASIPKLGNEQFF

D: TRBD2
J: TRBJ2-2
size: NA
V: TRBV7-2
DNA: TGTGCCAGCAGCTTAGCGGGCGGGAGCCCCGGGGAGCTGTTTTTT
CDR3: CASSLAGGSPGELFF

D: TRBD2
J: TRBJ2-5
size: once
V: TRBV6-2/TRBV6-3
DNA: TGTGCCAGCAGTCCTTCACCTGGACTAGCGGGAGAGACCCAGTACTTC
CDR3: CASSPSPGLAGETQYF

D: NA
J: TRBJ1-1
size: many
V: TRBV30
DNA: TGTGCCTGGAGTCGAAGTAGTCACACTGAAGCTTTCTTT
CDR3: CAWSRSSHTEAFF

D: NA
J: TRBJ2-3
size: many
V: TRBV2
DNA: TGTGCCAGCAGAGAGACAGGATCAACAGATACGCAGTATTTT
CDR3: CASRETGSTDTQYF

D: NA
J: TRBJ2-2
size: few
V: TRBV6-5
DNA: NA
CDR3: CASILAANTGELFF

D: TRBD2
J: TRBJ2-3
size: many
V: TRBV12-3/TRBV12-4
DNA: TGTGCCAGCAGTTTGACTAGCGGGACGGGGGGGCGCACAGATACGCAGTATTTT
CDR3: CASSLTSGTGGRTDTQYF

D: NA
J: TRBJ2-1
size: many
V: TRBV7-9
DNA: TGTGCCAGCAGCTCCGCACAGTTGTACAATGAGCAGTTCTTC
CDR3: CASSSAQLYNEQFF

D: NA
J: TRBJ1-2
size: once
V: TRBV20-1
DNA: TGCAGTGCTAGAGATCCGCGCAGGTCGGAGGGCTACACCTTC
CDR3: CSARDPRRSEGYTF

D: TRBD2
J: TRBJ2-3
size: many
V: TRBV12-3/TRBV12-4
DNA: TGTGCCAGCAGTTTAGGCGGGAGGGCCTCTAGCACAGATACGCAGTATTTT
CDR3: CASSLGGRASSTDTQYF

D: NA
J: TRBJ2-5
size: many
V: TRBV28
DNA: TGTGCCAGCAGTCTACCGGAGGGGGGGGGCGGGGAGACCCAGTACTTC
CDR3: CASSLPEGGGGETQYF

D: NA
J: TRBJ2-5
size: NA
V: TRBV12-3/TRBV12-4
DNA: TGTGCCAGCGGTCAACCCGGGACCCAAGAGACCCAGTACTTC
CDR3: CASGQPGTQETQYF

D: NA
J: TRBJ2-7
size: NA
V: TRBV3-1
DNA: TGTGCCAGCAGCCAAGATAGAGACTACGAGCAGTACTTC
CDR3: CASSQDRDYEQYF

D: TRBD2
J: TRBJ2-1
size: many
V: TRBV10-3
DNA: TGTGCCATCAGTGTCAGTACAGCGGGAGGGGACAATGAGCAGTTCTTC
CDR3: CAISVSTAGGDNEQFF

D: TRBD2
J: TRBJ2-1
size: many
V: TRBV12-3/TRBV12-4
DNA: TGTGCCAGCAGTCCTACTAGCGGGAGGAACAATGAGCAGTTCTTC
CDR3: CASSPTSGRNNEQFF

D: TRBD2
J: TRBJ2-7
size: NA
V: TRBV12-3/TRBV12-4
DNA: TGTGCCAGCAGGTTAACTAGGACTAGTTCGAGAGGGTTGCAGTACTTC
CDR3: CASRLTRTSSRGLQYF

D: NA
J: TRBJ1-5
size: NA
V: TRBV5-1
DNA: TGCGCCAGCAGCATTTCGGGGTTAAGCAATCAGCCCCAGCATTTT
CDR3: CASSISGLSNQPQHF

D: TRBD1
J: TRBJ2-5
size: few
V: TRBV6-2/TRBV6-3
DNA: TGTGCCAGCAGTCTCATGGGGACAGAGCAAGAGACCCAGTACTTC
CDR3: CASSLMGTEQETQYF

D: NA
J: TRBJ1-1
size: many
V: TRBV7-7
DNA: TGTGCTAGCAGCTTCGAGCTGAACACTGAAGCTTTCTTT
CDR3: CASSFELNTEAFF

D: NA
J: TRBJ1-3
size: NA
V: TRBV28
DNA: TGTGCCAGCAGTCTTCACCCCGGGGGGCGCTCTGGAAACACCATATATTTT
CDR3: CASSLHPGGRSGNTIYF

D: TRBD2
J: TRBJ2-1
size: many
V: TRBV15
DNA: TGTGCCACCAGAAACGGACTAGCGGGTTCCAATGAGCAGTTCTTC
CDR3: CATRNGLAGSNEQFF

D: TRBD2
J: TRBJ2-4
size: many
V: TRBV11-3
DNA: TGTGCCAGCAGCTTCGGGACTAGCGGGAGGGCTCGACCAGCCAAAAACATTCAGTACTTC
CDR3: CASSFGTSGRARPAKNIQYF

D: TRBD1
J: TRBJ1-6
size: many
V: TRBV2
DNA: TGTGCCAGCAGTAAGGACAGGGCTGGCTATAATTCACCCCTCCACTTT
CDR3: CASSKDRAGYNSPLHF

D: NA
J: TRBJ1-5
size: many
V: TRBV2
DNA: TGTGCCAGCAGTCGCCCCGGGACGGTAAATCAGCCCCAGCATTTT
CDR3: CASSRPGTVNQPQHF

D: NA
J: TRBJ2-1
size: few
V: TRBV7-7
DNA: TGTGCTAGCAGCCTATCCCTTAGGAGCGTTTACCAAAGCTCCTACAATGAGCAGTTCTTC
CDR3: CASSLSLRSVYQSSYNEQFF

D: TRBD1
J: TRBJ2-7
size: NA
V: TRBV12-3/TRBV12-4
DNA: TGTGCCAGCAGTTTCGACAGGGGGACCACCTACAAGCAGTACTTC
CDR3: CASSFDRGTTYKQYF

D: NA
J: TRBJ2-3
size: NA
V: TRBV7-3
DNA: TGTGCCAGCAGCCCCTCTTGGTCGGATACGCAGTATTTT
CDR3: CASSPSWSDTQYF

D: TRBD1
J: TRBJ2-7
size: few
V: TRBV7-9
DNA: TGTGCCAGCAGCTGGGGGAGAGACAGGGCCTCCTACGAGCAGTACTTC
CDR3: CASSWGRDRASYEQYF

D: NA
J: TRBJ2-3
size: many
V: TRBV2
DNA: TGTGCCAGCAATAGCGCTAGCACAGATACGCAGTATTTT
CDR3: CASNSASTDTQYF

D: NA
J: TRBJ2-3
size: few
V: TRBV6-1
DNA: TGTGCCAGCAGTCCAGCAGGAAGCACGGATACGCAGTATTTT
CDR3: CASSPAGSTDTQYF

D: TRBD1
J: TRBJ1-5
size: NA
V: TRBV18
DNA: TGTGCCAGCTCACCATGGACAGGGGCTAATCAGCCCCAGCATTTT
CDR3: CASSPWTGANQPQHF

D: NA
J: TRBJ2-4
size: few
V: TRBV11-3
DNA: TGTGCCAGCAGCGATAGTTCCCTAGCCAAAAACATTCAGTACTTC
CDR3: CASSDSSLAKNIQYF